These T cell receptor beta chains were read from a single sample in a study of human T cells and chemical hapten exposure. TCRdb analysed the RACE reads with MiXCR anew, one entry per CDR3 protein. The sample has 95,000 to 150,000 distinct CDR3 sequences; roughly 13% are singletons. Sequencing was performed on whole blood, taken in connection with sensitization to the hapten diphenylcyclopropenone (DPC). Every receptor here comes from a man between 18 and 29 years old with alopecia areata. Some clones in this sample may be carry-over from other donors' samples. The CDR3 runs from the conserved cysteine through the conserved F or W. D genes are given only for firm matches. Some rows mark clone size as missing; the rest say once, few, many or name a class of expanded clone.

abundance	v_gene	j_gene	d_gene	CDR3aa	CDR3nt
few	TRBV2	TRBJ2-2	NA	CASRRESNTGELFF	TGTGCCAGTCGACGTGAGAGTAACACCGGGGAGCTGTTTTTT
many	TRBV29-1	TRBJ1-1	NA	CSVEGNTEAFF	TGCAGCGTTGAGGGTAACACTGAAGCTTTCTTT
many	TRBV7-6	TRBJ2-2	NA	CASSLSTTNTGELFF	TGTGCCAGCAGCTTAAGCACCACGAACACCGGGGAGCTGTTTTTT
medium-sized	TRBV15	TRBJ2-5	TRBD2	CATSREASGGEKTQYF	TGTGCCACCAGCAGGGAAGCTAGCGGGGGGGAGAAGACCCAGTACTTC
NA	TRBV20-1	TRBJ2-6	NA	CSASTGANVLTF	TGCAGTGCTTCTACAGGGGCCAACGTCCTGACTTTC
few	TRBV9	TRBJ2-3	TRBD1	CASSVVGDRRSDTQYF	TGTGCCAGCAGCGTAGTGGGGGACAGGCGGTCAGATACGCAGTATTTT
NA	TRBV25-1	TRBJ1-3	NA	CASSEFSGNTIYF	TGTGCCAGCAGTGAATTCTCTGGAAACACCATATATTTT
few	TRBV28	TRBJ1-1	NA	CASRKQLNTEAFF	TGTGCCAGCAGAAAGCAGCTGAACACTGAAGCTTTCTTT
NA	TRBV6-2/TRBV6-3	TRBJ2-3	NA	CASSYSTTDTQYF	TGTGCCAGCAGTTACTCGACTACAGATACGCAGTATTTT
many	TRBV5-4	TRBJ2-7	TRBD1	CASSTTGAGEQYF	TGTGCCAGCAGCACGACAGGGGCAGGCGAGCAGTACTTC
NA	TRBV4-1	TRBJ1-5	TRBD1	CASSRGTASNQPQHF	TGCGCCAGCAGCCGAGGGACAGCTAGCAATCAGCCCCAGCATTTT
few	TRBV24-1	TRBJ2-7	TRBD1	CATSDLKGGFYEQYF	TGTGCCACCAGTGATTTGAAAGGGGGCTTCTACGAGCAGTACTTC
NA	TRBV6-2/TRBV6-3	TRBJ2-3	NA	CASSYTGAVTDTQYF	TGTGCCAGCAGTTACACGGGCGCTGTAACAGATACGCAGTATTTT
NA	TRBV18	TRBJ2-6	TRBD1	CASSRGQGAFGANVLTF	TGTGCCAGCTCTCGCGGACAGGGGGCGTTTGGGGCCAACGTCCTGACTTTC
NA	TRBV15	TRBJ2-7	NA	CATSRDRSSYEQYF	TGTGCCACCAGCAGAGATAGGAGCTCCTACGAGCAGTACTTC
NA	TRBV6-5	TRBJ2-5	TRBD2	CASRRLAGAAGETQYF	TGTGCCAGCAGACGCCTAGCGGGGGCCGCCGGGGAGACCCAGTACTTC
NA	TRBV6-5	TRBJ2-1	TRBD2	CASRIAGGGYNEQFF	TGTGCCAGCAGAATAGCGGGGGGCGGCTACAATGAGCAGTTCTTC
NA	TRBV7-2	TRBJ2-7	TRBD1	CASSRTGPSYEQYF	TGTGCCAGCAGCCGGACAGGGCCTTCCTACGAGCAGTACTTC
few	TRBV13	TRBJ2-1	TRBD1	CASRPAGGRHEQFF	TGTGCCAGCCGCCCCGCAGGGGGAAGGCATGAGCAGTTCTTC
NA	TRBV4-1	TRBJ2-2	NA	CASSPPDRLNTGELFF	TGCGCCAGCAGCCCTCCGGACAGATTGAACACCGGGGAGCTGTTTTTT
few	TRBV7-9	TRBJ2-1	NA	CASSLRGQYYNEQFF	TGTGCCAGCAGCTTACGCGGACAGTACTACAATGAGCAGTTCTTC
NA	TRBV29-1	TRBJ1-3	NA	CSVDGSGNTIYF	TGCAGCGTTGATGGATCCGGAAACACCATATATTTT
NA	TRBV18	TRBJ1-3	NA	CASSPEEGNTIYF	TGTGCCAGCTCACCAGAGGAAGGAAACACCATATATTTT
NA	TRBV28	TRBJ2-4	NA	CASSPASLEAKNIQYF	TGTGCCAGCAGTCCAGCGAGCCTGGAAGCCAAAAACATTCAGTACTTC
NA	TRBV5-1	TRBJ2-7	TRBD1	CASSVLPGQGPYEQYF	TGCGCCAGCAGCGTCCTACCGGGACAGGGACCCTACGAGCAGTACTTC
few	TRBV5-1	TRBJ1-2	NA	CASSLGLQTNYGYTF	TGCGCCAGCAGCTTGGGACTCCAAACGAACTATGGCTACACCTTC
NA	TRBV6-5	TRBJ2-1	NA	CASSSHGTEQFF	TGTGCCAGCAGTTCCCACGGGACGGAGCAGTTCTTC
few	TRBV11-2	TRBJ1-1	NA	CASSSEPGRPSTEAFF	TGTGCCAGCAGCTCCGAGCCGGGACGGCCAAGCACTGAAGCTTTCTTT
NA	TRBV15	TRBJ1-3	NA	CATSRLAEGYTIYF	TGTGCCACCAGCAGACTAGCGGAAGGCTACACCATATATTTT
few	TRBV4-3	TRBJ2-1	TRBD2	CASSQVPSGEGNEQFF	TGCGCCAGCAGCCAAGTCCCTAGCGGGGAGGGTAATGAGCAGTTCTTC
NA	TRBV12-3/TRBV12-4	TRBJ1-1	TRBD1	CASSFGTGDGITEAFF	TGTGCCAGCAGTTTCGGGACAGGGGACGGTATCACTGAAGCTTTCTTT
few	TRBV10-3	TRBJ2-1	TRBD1	CAISESMDRGLDEQFF	TGTGCCATCAGTGAGTCGATGGACAGGGGGCTCGATGAGCAGTTCTTC
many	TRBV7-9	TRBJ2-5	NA	CASSLDRTRETQYF	TGTGCCAGCAGCCTCGACAGAACCAGAGAGACCCAGTACTTC
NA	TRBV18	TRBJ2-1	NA	CASSPDAWKGEPYNEQFF	TGTGCCAGCTCACCCGATGCTTGGAAGGGGGAGCCCTACAATGAGCAGTTCTTC
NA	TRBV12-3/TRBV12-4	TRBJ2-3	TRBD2	CASSPPLGGTDTQYF	TGTGCCAGCAGCCCCCCGCTGGGGGGGACAGATACGCAGTATTTT
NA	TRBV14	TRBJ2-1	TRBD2	CASSRRAGERYNEQFF	TGTGCCAGCAGCCGTCGAGCGGGGGAGCGATACAATGAGCAGTTCTTC
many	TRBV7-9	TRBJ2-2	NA	CASSSPRLNTGELFF	TGTGCCAGCAGCTCCCCCCGTCTGAACACCGGGGAGCTGTTTTTT
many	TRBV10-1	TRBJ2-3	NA	CASSRPTQGYDTDTQYF	TGCGCCAGCAGCAGACCAACTCAGGGGTACGACACAGATACGCAGTATTTT
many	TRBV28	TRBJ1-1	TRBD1	CASIPHRTGEAFF	TGTGCCAGCATCCCACATCGGACAGGGGAGGCTTTCTTT
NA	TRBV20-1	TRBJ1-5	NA	CSAGTLDSNQPQHF	TGCAGTGCGGGGACACTAGATAGCAATCAGCCCCAGCATTTT
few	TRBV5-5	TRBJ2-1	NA	CASSFHGNLQGTYNEQFF	TGTGCCAGCAGCTTTCACGGGAACTTACAGGGTACCTACAATGAGCAGTTCTTC
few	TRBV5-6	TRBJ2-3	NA	CASSLQGPQLNTQYF	TGTGCCAGCAGCTTGCAAGGGCCTCAGCTGAATACGCAGTATTTT
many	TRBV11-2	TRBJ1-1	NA	CASSSVNTEAFF	TGTGCCAGCAGCTCGGTCAACACTGAAGCTTTCTTT
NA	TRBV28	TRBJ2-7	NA	CASTSDLTYSYEQYF	TGTGCCAGCACCTCTGACCTAACGTACTCCTACGAGCAGTACTTC
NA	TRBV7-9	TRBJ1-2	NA	CASRRPDRLAYGYTF	TGTGCCAGCAGACGACCTGACAGGCTGGCGTATGGCTACACCTTC
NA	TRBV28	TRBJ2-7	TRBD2	CASQVSSGITYEQYF	TGTGCCAGCCAAGTTTCTAGCGGAATTACCTACGAGCAGTACTTC
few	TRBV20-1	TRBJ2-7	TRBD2	CSARGTSGGLPRQYF	TGCAGTGCTAGAGGTACTAGCGGGGGGCTCCCTCGACAGTACTTC
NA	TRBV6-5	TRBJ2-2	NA	CASNPRERTGELFF	TGTGCCAGTAACCCCAGGGAACGGACCGGGGAGCTGTTTTTT
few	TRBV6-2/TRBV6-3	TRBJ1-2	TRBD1	CASSSTSGTGERYGYTF	TGTGCCAGCAGTTCCACCTCCGGGACAGGGGAGCGGTATGGCTACACCTTC
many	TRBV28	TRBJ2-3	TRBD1	CASRYGGQGRADTQYF	TGTGCCAGCAGATATGGCGGACAGGGAAGGGCAGATACGCAGTATTTT
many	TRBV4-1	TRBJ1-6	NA	CASSQGQGRTNSPLHF	TGCGCCAGCAGCCAAGGGCAGGGGCGTACTAATTCACCCCTCCACTTT
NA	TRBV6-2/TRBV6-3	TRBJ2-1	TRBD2	CASGASGAPGEQFF	TGTGCCAGCGGTGCTAGCGGGGCCCCCGGTGAGCAGTTCTTC
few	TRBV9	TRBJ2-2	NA	CASSVGSRELFF	TGTGCCAGCAGCGTAGGAAGCCGGGAGCTGTTTTTT